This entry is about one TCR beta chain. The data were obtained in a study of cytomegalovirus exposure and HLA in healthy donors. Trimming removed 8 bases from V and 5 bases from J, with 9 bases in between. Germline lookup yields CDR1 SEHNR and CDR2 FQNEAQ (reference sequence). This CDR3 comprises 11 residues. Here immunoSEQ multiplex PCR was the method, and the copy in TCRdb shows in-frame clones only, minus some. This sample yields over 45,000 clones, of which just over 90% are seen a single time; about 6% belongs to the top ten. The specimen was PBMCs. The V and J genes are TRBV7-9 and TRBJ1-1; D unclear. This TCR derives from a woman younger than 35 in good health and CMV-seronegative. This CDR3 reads CASRALTEAFF. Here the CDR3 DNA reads TGTGCCAGCCGTGCGTTAACTGAAGCTTTCTTT.